This TCR beta chain was captured by sequencing in a study of blood T cell repertoires in COVID-19. Sequencing used immunoSEQ multiplex PCR; TCRdb keeps in-frame clones, though not all of them. This sample has a few hundred thousand clones; 86% occur once, and the top ten carry about 1.6%. Germline V gene lookup returns CDR1 MGHRA and CDR2 YSYEKL. The CDR3 loop spans 15 amino acids. The V and J ends lost 1 base and 4 bases respectively, with 12 bases between them. Recruitment covered roughly 22 US areas and drew participants whose ages spanned about 18 to 89 years. In Cohort 3, a recovered donor had either two negative PCRs, clearance, or symptom resolution.

The sequenced sample was PBMCs or T cells enriched from blood (not recorded which). This receptor was taken from a man aged 35 to 55 who had recovered from COVID-19. J is TRBJ2-3 and V is TRBV4-1; D gene uncertain. The CDR3 spells CASSQAYLTADTQYF. The CDR3, as DNA: TGCGCCAGCAGCCAAGCATATCTTACGGCAGATACGCAGTATTTT.